Here is one T cell receptor beta chain with its context. Its matching antigen is unknown. Study donors comprised healthy, HIV-negative adults devoid of recent acute infection or vaccination. This specimen comes from a study of shared clonotypes between healthy human individuals. Overall study findings and caveats: Non-shared clonotypes had lower generation probabilities than clonotypes shared by all four sorted-subset donors. Measured sharing among donors was expected to vary with sequencing depth.

Authors' analysis steps: Junction-only immunoSEQ data arrived without quality scores, meaning filtering differed. Here immunoSEQ multiplex PCR was the method, and the copy in TCRdb shows in-frame clones only, minus some. D and trimming come from the DNA, and the V and J calls and clone size come from that table. The table lists over 1.5 million clones, 95% to 99% of them singletons. V was pared by 6 bases and J by 0 bases, with 3 bases of the junction left unmatched. The CDR3 contains 14 residues. Per germline, CDR1 SGHRS and CDR2 YFSETQ. V usage is TRBV5-1 and J usage is TRBJ2-1, with 7 bases matching TRBD2. The TCR originated in a man aged 25-40 years in good health. Sequencing was done on a sample of naive CD4+ T cells sorted from blood. As for subset: CD45RA+ positively selected. The CDR3 region is CASTRTSSYNEQFF. The CDR3, as DNA: TGCGCCAGCACCCGGACTAGCTCCTACAATGAGCAGTTCTTC.